This T cell receptor beta chain was observed in a study of neoadjuvant anti-PD-1 for oral cavity cancer. Study-wide background: Non-progressing patients received a fourth nivolumab dose near day 43, then surgery on days 50-56.

V trimming: 3 bases; J trimming: 2 bases; junction bases outside the gene matches: 8. CDR1 is SGDLS, CDR2 YYNGEE, per germline. CDR3 length: 16 residues. The time point is: after neoadjuvant nivolumab, at surgical resection. No culture or expansion preceded analysis of these blood cells. Clones were sequenced by immunoSEQ multiplex PCR, and TCRdb holds only the in-frame ones, with some missing. The table lists some 29,000 clones, roughly 85% of them singletons. The V call is TRBV9, the J call TRBJ2-1; 7 bases agree with TRBD2. The origin of this receptor is a person aged 40 to 85 with oral cavity squamous cell carcinoma. This specimen was PBMCs, taken after nivolumab (anti-PD-1) treatment. This CDR3 is CASSARSGLTYNEQFF. The CDR3 nucleotides are TGTGCCAGCAGCGCCCGATCGGGACTAACCTACAATGAGCAGTTCTTC. Drawing the rest from reference TRBV9 and TRBJ2-1, the complete variable domain is DSGVTQTPKHLITATGQRVTLRCSPRSGDLSVYWYQQSLDQGLQFLIQYYNGEERAKGNILERFSAQQFPDLHSELNLSSLELGDSALYFCASSARSGLTYNEQFFGPGTRLTVL.